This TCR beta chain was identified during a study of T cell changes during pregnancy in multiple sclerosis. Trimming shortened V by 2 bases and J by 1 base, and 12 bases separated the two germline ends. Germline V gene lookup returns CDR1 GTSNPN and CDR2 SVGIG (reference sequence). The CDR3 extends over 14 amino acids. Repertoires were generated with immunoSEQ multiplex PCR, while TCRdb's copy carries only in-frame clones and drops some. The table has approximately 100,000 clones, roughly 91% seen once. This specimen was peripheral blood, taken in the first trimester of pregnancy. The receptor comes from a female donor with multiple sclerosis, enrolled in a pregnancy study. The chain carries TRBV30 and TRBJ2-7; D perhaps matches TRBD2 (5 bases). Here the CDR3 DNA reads TGTGCCTGGAGTTGGAGGAGAGGGTCCTACGAGCAGTACTTC. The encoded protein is CAWSWRRGSYEQYF.